This entry describes one TCR beta chain. Its antigen is undetermined. V was clipped by 5 bases and J by 7 bases, with 20 bases between them. The CDR3 contains 15 residues. The germline V gene encodes CDR1 GTSNPN and CDR2 SVGIG (reference sequence). This sample stems from a study of vaccination and CD4 T cells after COVID-19. Overall study context: Overlapping SARS-CoV-2, HCoV-NL63, HCoV-OC43 and HCoV-229E spike peptides were used to stimulate cells. Notes on the study in general: Sampling was limited to relatively few convalescent patients, with no early post-infection timepoints studied.

Treatment denoted: approximately 9-day PBMC culture with coronavirus spike peptide pools or control peptides (ViraFEST assay). Cultured CD4+ T-cell DNA underwent Oncomine TCR Beta short-read sequencing. From the PCR reads, TCRdb called clonotypes with MiXCR, one entry per CDR3 protein. The top ten clones hold approximately 10% of a sample with 12,000 or so distinct CDR3 sequences, roughly 73% of them seen once. Sequenced material: CD4+ T cells from blood, cultured in vitro. J is TRBJ2-2 and V is TRBV30; D perhaps matches TRBD1 (5 bases). The TCR originated in a human donor who had recovered from COVID-19. The CDR3 DNA sequence: TGTGCCTGGGGTTATGGTGGGGCCCGTGGCGGGGAGCTGTTTTTT. Translation gives CAWGYGGARGGELFF.